These 27 T cell receptor beta chains share one sample of origin, sequenced in a study of T-cell memory formation after mild COVID-19. In TCRdb, the 5' RACE reads were re-called with MiXCR into one record per CDR3 protein. The table lists 180,000 or so distinct CDR3 sequences, approximately 10% of them singletons, with around 3.8% in the top ten. Sequenced input: PBMCs or a T cell subset sorted from them (not recorded which). The source is a man aged 18 to 35 who had mild COVID-19 (a few samples of this study predate the infection). Cell type and time point are not known.

This clonotype came up a few times. The chain uses TRBV5-1 and TRBJ2-5; 10 nucleotides align to TRBD2. V was pared by 0 bases and J by 5 bases, with 7 bases of the junction left unmatched. The CDR3 loop spans 16 amino acids. Germline CDR1 reads SGHRS; CDR2 reads YFSETQ. For the CDR3, the DNA is TGCGCCAGCAGCTTGGCAACTAGCGGGGTTCCGGAGACCCAGTACTTC. It translates to CASSLATSGVPETQYF.

This clonotype was detected a few times. J is TRBJ1-2 and V is TRBV7-9, with a weak D call TRBD1 (6 bases). The germline V gene has CDR1 SEHNR and CDR2 FQNEAQ (reference sequence). The length of the CDR3 is 12 residues. The ends were cut back, 5 bases at V and 6 bases at J, with 10 bases in the middle. CDR3 sequence reads: CASSIWTDGYTF. CDR3 sequence (DNA): TGTGCCAGCAGCATATGGACAGATGGCTACACCTTC.

This clonotype was picked up a small number of times. This sequence joins TRBV18 and TRBJ2-7; D call uncertain. V lost 4 bases to trimming and J lost 2 bases, with 12 bases between them. Germline CDR1 is KGHSH and CDR2 is LQKENI. The CDR3 totals 14 residues. CDR3 coding DNA: TGTGCCAGCTCACTTGCAGGATTTCCCTACGAGCAGTACTTC. It specifies CASSLAGFPYEQYF.

The chain joins TRBV24-1 to TRBJ2-5; D is uncertain. Germline CDR1 reads KGHDR; CDR2 reads SFDVKD. CDR3 length: 12 amino acids. V was pared by 3 bases and J by 6 bases, with 7 bases between. CDR3 bases: TGTGCCACCAGTGATAGAGACCAGACCCAGTACTTC. It translates to CATSDRDQTQYF.

The V and J genes are TRBV12-3 or TRBV12-4 and TRBJ1-2, with 8 bases fitting TRBD1. J gave up 4 bases and V 5 bases, and 6 bases lay outside the gene matches. The CDR3 length is 14 residues. The CDR3 DNA is TGTGCCAGCAGTAACGGACAGGGACGCTATGGCTACACCTTC. Translation gives CASSNGQGRYGYTF.

J is TRBJ2-2 and V is TRBV3-1; no definite D call. CDR3 size: 14 residues. Trimming cost V 7 bases and J 6 bases, with 15 bases left between them. CDR1 is LGHDT and CDR2 is YNNKEL in the germline V gene (reference sequence). The CDR3 spells CASNSQGASGELFF. CDR3 in DNA: TGTGCCAGCAATTCCCAAGGCGCCTCCGGGGAGCTGTTTTTT.

The chain combines TRBV20-1 with TRBJ2-1, with D maybe TRBD1 (5 bases). The CDR3 has 15 residues. V shed 3 bases and J shed 4 bases, with 16 bases lying between them. CDR1 and CDR2 (germline): DFQATT, SNEGSKA (reference sequence). The DNA of the CDR3 is TGCAGTGCTAGTGGCAGGGAAGTCGGATACAATGAGCAGTTCTTC. This gives the protein CSASGREVGYNEQFF.

This clonotype has just a few counts. The chain uses TRBV7-2 and TRBJ2-2; possible D gene TRBD1, 6 bases. V was shortened by 5 bases and J by 6 bases, with 19 bases between the two germline ends. The V gene's germline CDR1 is SGHTA and CDR2 FQGNSA. The CDR3 runs to 16 residues. CDR3 amino acids: CASSPRRTHRAGELFF. CDR3 coding DNA: TGTGCCAGCAGCCCCAGGCGGACCCACAGGGCCGGGGAGCTGTTTTTT. The variable domain in full, with the rest retrieved from reference TRBV7-2 and TRBJ2-2, is GAGVSQSPSNKVTEKGKDVELRCDPISGHTALYWYRQSLGQGLEFLIYFQGNSAPDKSGLPSDRFSAERTGGSVSTLTIQRTQQEDSAVYLCASSPRRTHRAGELFFGEGSRLTVL.

This clonotype showed up just a few times. The gene calls are TRBV2 and TRBJ2-5; a weak D match, TRBD2 (6 bases). The CDR3 contains 14 residues. Per germline, CDR1 SNHLY and CDR2 FYNNEI. V dropped 3 bases and J dropped 5 bases, with 13 bases sitting between them. In DNA, the CDR3 is TGTGCCAGCAGTGAGATATCGGGGAGGGAGACCCAGTACTTC. This translates into CASSEISGRETQYF.

The table lists this clonotype with many counts. The chain has TRBV7-2 and TRBJ2-5, with 8 bases matching TRBD1. The CDR3 extends over 17 amino acids. V trimming: 0 bases; J trimming: 5 bases; junction bases outside the gene matches: 11. Germline values: CDR1 SGHTA, CDR2 FQGNSA. The CDR3 DNA reads TGTGCCAGCAGCTTAGCCAATCCGGGCAGGGGGCTTGAGACCCAGTACTTC. Its protein is CASSLANPGRGLETQYF.

This clonotype was counted only a few times. V is TRBV5-1 and J is TRBJ2-1; D remains ambiguous. The V end lost 1 base, the J end lost 6 bases, and 11 bases lay between the germline ends. From germline, CDR1 is SGHRS and CDR2 YFSETQ. The CDR3 totals 14 residues. DNA for the CDR3: TGCGCCAGCAGCTTGAGTACAGTACCCAATGAGCAGTTCTTC. It codes for CASSLSTVPNEQFF.

This clonotype was counted ten times or more. The genes are TRBV5-1 and TRBJ2-1; D unclear. V shed 7 bases and J shed 2 bases, with 19 bases lying between them. This CDR3 spans 16 amino acids. Germline CDR1 is SGHRS and CDR2 is YFSETQ. CDR3 nucleotides: TGCGCCAGCCAACTCACCGCGCTGGGCCCCTACAATGAGCAGTTCTTC. As protein: CASQLTALGPYNEQFF.

This clonotype came up a few times. The chain recombines TRBV3-1 with TRBJ2-5, with D perhaps being TRBD1 or TRBD2 (6 bases each). CDR1 and CDR2 from the germline V gene are LGHDT and YNNKEL (reference sequence). The CDR3 spans 17 residues. V lost 4 bases and J 2 bases, leaving 20 bases between the germline ends. The CDR3 DNA reads TGTGCCAGCAGCCTTGCGCCGAGGGGGACTCGGCAAGAGACCCAGTACTTC. It translates to CASSLAPRGTRQETQYF.

This clonotype has a count of ten or more. This chain links TRBV5-1 with TRBJ2-3; either TRBD1 or TRBD2 may supply D (5 bases each). From germline, CDR1 is SGHRS and CDR2 YFSETQ. CDR3 length: 17 amino acids. Trimming cost V 3 bases and J 6 bases, with 23 bases left between them. CDR3 sequence reads: CASSSIPAGAPGDTQYF. The CDR3 coding sequence is TGCGCCAGCAGCTCCATCCCGGCCGGGGCGCCCGGCGATACGCAGTATTTT.

This CDR3 reads CSARSSTRDPGETQYF. CDR3 sequence (DNA): TGCAGTGCTAGATCCTCTACCAGGGATCCGGGGGAGACCCAGTACTTC. The chain combines TRBV20-1 with TRBJ2-5, with D perhaps assigned TRBD1 or TRBD2 (5 bases each). The CDR3 has 16 amino acids. Trimming removed 2 bases at V and 5 bases at J, with 21 bases between. Germline V lookup: CDR1 DFQATT, CDR2 SNEGSKA (reference sequence).

The V and J genes are TRBV29-1 and TRBJ2-7, with 7 positions matching TRBD2. CDR1 is SQVTM, CDR2 ANQGSEA, per germline. Trimming took 5 bases from V and 0 from J; bases not matched to a gene: 7. The CDR3 consists of 14 residues. CDR3 region: CSVSPPGGSYEQYF. CDR3 coding DNA: TGCAGCGTTTCGCCTCCGGGGGGCTCCTACGAGCAGTACTTC.

This clonotype was seen many times. This sequence joins TRBV20-1 and TRBJ2-3, with D unclear. Germline V lookup: CDR1 DFQATT, CDR2 SNEGSKA (reference sequence). Trimming left V 5 bases short and J 2 bases short, with 23 bases between. This CDR3 is built from 17 residues. CDR3: CSAPSTSAKGYTDTQYF. CDR3 in DNA: TGCAGTGCTCCCTCCACCAGCGCCAAAGGGTACACAGATACGCAGTATTTT.

The genes are TRBV5-1 and TRBJ2-1; the D gene is possibly TRBD1 (6 bases). The germline V gene encodes CDR1 SGHRS and CDR2 YFSETQ. V shed 4 bases and J shed 8 bases, with 16 bases lying between them. The CDR3 spans 14 residues. The CDR3 is CASSAGVAGYEQFF. The CDR3 bases are TGCGCCAGCAGCGCAGGGGTCGCGGGCTATGAGCAGTTCTTC.

The chain is built from TRBV9 and TRBJ1-4; D is unclear. The CDR3 covers 16 residues. Germline-derived CDR1 and CDR2 are SGDLS and YYNGEE. V was pared by 3 bases and J by 3 bases, with 15 bases between. The CDR3 protein is CASSDRPQNSNEKLFF. In DNA, the CDR3 is TGTGCCAGCAGCGACCGGCCACAGAATTCTAATGAAAAACTGTTTTTT.

This clonotype was picked up a small number of times. A much larger clonotype is one base distant, so this may be a read error. The chain is built from TRBV7-3 and TRBJ2-3; TRBD1 matches 8 bases. CDR3 length: 14 residues. Germline V gene sequence: CDR1 SGHTA, CDR2 FQGTGA. The junction had 1 base not matched to a gene; V was cut back by 3 bases and J by 2 bases. CDR3 residues: CASSFRGPTDTQYF. The CDR3 DNA is TGTGCCAGCAGCTTCAGGGGGCCCACAGATACGCAGTATTTT.

The table lists this clonotype with a few counts. This sequence joins TRBV12-3 or TRBV12-4 and TRBJ2-3, with 8 bases that match TRBD2. The CDR3 has 14 residues. V gave up 3 bases and J gave up 8 bases; unmatched junction bases: 7. Written as DNA, the CDR3 is TGTGCCAGCAGTTTGGCGGGGGGATTGGTTACGCAGTATTTT. Translating it yields CASSLAGGLVTQYF.

There are a few counts of this clonotype. The J gene is TRBJ2-4, the V gene TRBV6-5, with 7 bases that match TRBD1. The germline CDR1 and CDR2 sequences are MNHEY and SVGAGI. This CDR3 spans 17 amino acids. V was pared by 8 bases and J by 0 bases, with 13 bases of the junction left unmatched. The CDR3, as DNA: TGTGCCAGCCGACGAACAGGGGCTACCCTAGCCAAAAACATTCAGTACTTC. It specifies CASRRTGATLAKNIQYF.

The table lists this clonotype with many counts. This chain uses TRBV10-3 with TRBJ1-5, with D uncertain. The CDR3 totals 12 residues. Trimming removed 2 bases from V and 5 bases from J, with 4 bases in between. Germline loops: CDR1 ENHRY, CDR2 SYGVKD. CDR3 sequence: CAISEVDQPQHF. In DNA form, the CDR3 reads TGTGCCATCAGTGAGGTGGATCAGCCCCAGCATTTT.

This clonotype was seen many times. The CDR3 sequence is CASSLTTGNNQPQHF. CDR3 nucleotides: TGTGCCAGCAGCCTTACGACAGGGAACAATCAGCCCCAGCATTTT. The V gene is TRBV7-8, the J gene TRBJ1-5, with 7 nucleotides matching TRBD1. Germline lookup yields CDR1 SGHVS and CDR2 FQNEAQ. V shed 5 bases and J 3 bases; nucleotides not matched to a gene: 7. This CDR3 has 15 residues.

J is TRBJ2-3 and V is TRBV20-1; 9 bases agree with TRBD2. Germline CDR1 and CDR2: DFQATT and SNEGSKA (reference sequence). Unmatched junction bases numbered 0, after V lost 2 bases and J lost 0 bases. This CDR3 is built from 14 residues. The CDR3 nucleotides are TGCAGTGCTAGAACTAGCGGGAGCACAGATACGCAGTATTTT. Translating it yields CSARTSGSTDTQYF.

V gene TRBV11-2 combines with J gene TRBJ1-1; D is undetermined. Germline CDR1 SGHAT, CDR2 FQNNGV. This CDR3 comprises 14 residues. Trimming shortened V by 5 bases and J by 4 bases, and 14 bases separated the two germline ends. The CDR3 DNA reads TGTGCCAGCAGCGCGACGCGGGCCGGCACTGAAGCTTTCTTT. This translates into CASSATRAGTEAFF.

The chain employs TRBV5-1 and TRBJ2-7, with 11 bases lining up with TRBD1. CDR3 size: 15 residues. Germline V gives CDR1 SGHRS, CDR2 YFSETQ. V trimming: 4 bases; J trimming: 6 bases; junction bases outside the gene matches: 9. The CDR3 protein is CASSPVGGTGGEQYF. CDR3 DNA: TGCGCCAGCAGCCCGGTAGGTGGGACAGGGGGCGAGCAGTACTTC. The entire variable domain, with the rest obtained from reference TRBV5-1 and TRBJ2-7, is as follows: KAGVTQTPRYLIKTRGQQVTLSCSPISGHRSVSWYQQTPGQGLQFLFEYFSETQRNKGNFPGRFSGRQFSNSRSEMNVSTLELGDSALYLCASSPVGGTGGEQYFGPGTRLTVT.